Presented here are 20 T cell receptor beta chains from one specimen sequenced in a study of Ad26.COV2.S vaccination and SARS-CoV-2 variants. Clones were read by immunoSEQ multiplex PCR, and TCRdb kept only the in-frame ones, dropping some. The sample holds roughly 420,000 clones, roughly 89% seen once. Treatment described: roughly 20 received Ad26.COV2.S at low or high dose, single or two shots; 5 received placebo; per-sample allocation not given. Samples came from day 63 after the first vaccine or placebo injection. The specimen was peripheral blood, collected in a trial of Ad26.COV2.S vaccine versus placebo. The receptors here all came from a person between 18 and 65 years old who received the Ad26.COV2.S COVID-19 vaccine or a placebo.

The chain is built from TRBV5-1 and TRBJ2-3; D unclear. The CDR3 sequence is 15 residues long. Germline values: CDR1 SGHRS, CDR2 YFSETQ. The V and J ends lost 4 bases and 0 bases respectively, with 12 bases between them. This chain's CDR3 is CASSALAGSTDTQYF. The CDR3 region has the DNA TGCGCCAGCAGCGCCTTAGCAGGAAGCACAGATACGCAGTATTTT.

The rearrangement uses TRBV6-5 and TRBJ1-2, with 9 bases fitting TRBD1. Germline values: CDR1 MNHEY, CDR2 SVGAGI. This CDR3 spans 14 amino acids. V lost 6 bases to trimming and J lost 7 bases; unmatched junction nucleotides: 9. CDR3 nucleotides: TGTGCCAGCAGCTATGGGGGACAGGGTCGTGGCTACACCTTC. Its translation is CASSYGGQGRGYTF.

A single count supports this clone. The CDR3 spells CASSVSGAQETQYF. The CDR3 DNA reads TGTGCCAGCAGTGTTAGCGGAGCACAAGAGACCCAGTACTTC. The rearrangement links TRBV2 to TRBJ2-5; maybe TRBD2 (6 bases). Trimming took 4 bases from V and 2 from J, leaving 11 bases between them. The CDR3 contains 14 residues. The germline gives CDR1 SNHLY, CDR2 FYNNEI.

This clone occurred a few times. This chain joins TRBV7-8 and TRBJ2-7; D is possibly TRBD1 (6 bases). V was clipped by 0 bases and J by 2 bases, with 11 bases between them. The germline V gene encodes CDR1 SGHVS and CDR2 FQNEAQ. The CDR3 runs to 15 residues. Here the CDR3 reads CASSLARAGAYEQYF. The CDR3 nucleotides are TGTGCCAGCAGCTTAGCGCGAGCAGGGGCCTACGAGCAGTACTTC.

The chain links TRBV5-6 to TRBJ2-3; 7 nucleotides agree with TRBD2. Germline trimming cut 4 bases from V and 3 bases from J; bases unmatched to any gene: 11. The CDR3 sequence is 16 residues long. Germline V gene sequence: CDR1 SGHDT, CDR2 YYEEEE. Written as DNA, the CDR3 is TGTGCCAGCAGCCGGACTGGCGGGGGTTTGACAGATACGCAGTATTTT. Protein: CASSRTGGGLTDTQYF.

The chain links TRBV14 to TRBJ2-7; TRBD1 matches 8 bases. The CDR3 is 16 residues long. The junction had 11 bases not matched to a gene; V was cut back by 4 bases and J by 3 bases. Germline assignment: CDR1 SGHDN and CDR2 FVKESK. CDR3 loop: CASSPPDDRGLYEQYF. CDR3 DNA: TGTGCCAGCAGCCCCCCTGACGACAGGGGACTCTACGAGCAGTACTTC.

The CDR3 bases are TGTGCCAGCAGCTTAGCGGGGGAGACCTACAATGAGCAGTTCTTC. Encoded protein: CASSLAGETYNEQFF. The gene calls are TRBV6-2 or TRBV6-3 and TRBJ2-1, with 9 bases aligning to TRBD2. With V trimmed by 6 bases and J by 2 bases, 5 bases remained unmatched. Per the germline V gene, CDR1 is MNHEY and CDR2 is SVGEGT. This CDR3 contains 15 residues.

The rearrangement joins TRBV2 to TRBJ2-5; no clear D. V was cut by 7 bases and J by 5 bases, with 5 bases left in between. CDR1 is SNHLY and CDR2 is FYNNEI in the germline V gene. This CDR3 has 10 residues. Here the CDR3 DNA reads TGTGCCAGCAACCGGGAGACCCAGTACTTC. It is translated as CASNRETQYF.

The rearrangement joins TRBV7-8 to TRBJ2-7; 7 positions agree with TRBD1. The V and J ends lost 5 bases and 6 bases, in that order; junction bases with no gene match: 13. The CDR3 runs 15 residues. The germline CDR1 and CDR2 sequences are SGHVS and FQNEAQ. The CDR3 is CASSVTGTAWAEQYF. CDR3 bases: TGTGCCAGCAGCGTTACCGGGACAGCCTGGGCCGAGCAGTACTTC.

The gene calls are TRBV4-1 and TRBJ2-1; the match to TRBD2 covers 11 bases. The germline gives CDR1 MGHRA, CDR2 YSYEKL. The CDR3 length is 17 residues. V was clipped by 4 bases and J by 3 bases; unmatched bases: 8. DNA for the CDR3: TGCGCCAGCAGCCGACCTATAGCGGGAGGGAACTACAATGAGCAGTTCTTC. Its protein is CASSRPIAGGNYNEQFF.

The sample holds one count of this clone. V is TRBV6-6 and J is TRBJ2-2; 9 positions agree with TRBD1. After removal of 5 bases from V and 5 bases from J, the junction contained 6 bases not matched to a gene. Germline V lookup: CDR1 MNHNY, CDR2 SVGAGI (reference sequence). The CDR3 loop spans 15 amino acids. The CDR3 is CASSTRDRETGELFF. The CDR3 coding sequence is TGTGCCAGCAGTACCCGGGACAGGGAAACCGGGGAGCTGTTTTTT.

The chain combines TRBV7-6 with TRBJ2-1; D tentatively fits TRBD1 or TRBD2 (5 bases each). The germline CDR1 and CDR2 sequences are SGHVS and FNYEAQ. The CDR3 is 15 amino acids. Trimming pared 9 bases from V and 7 bases from J, leaving 22 bases between. CDR3 nucleotide sequence: TGTGCCAGGACCCTTAAGGGGAGTAGCTGGAATGAGCAGTTCTTC. Its protein product is CARTLKGSSWNEQFF. Supplemented by reference TRBV7-6 and TRBJ2-1, the full variable domain reads GAGVSQSPRYKVTKRGQDVALRCDPISGHVSLYWYRQALGQGPEFLTYFNYEAQQDKSGLPNDRFSAERPEGSISTLTIQRTEQRDSAMYRCARTLKGSSWNEQFFGPGTRLTVL.

This clone was seen a single time. V gene TRBV24-1 combines with J gene TRBJ2-1; TRBD1 is a possible D gene (5 bases). V lost 10 bases to trimming and J lost 7 bases, with 10 bases between them. The CDR3 covers 11 residues. Per the germline V gene, CDR1 is KGHDR and CDR2 is SFDVKD. The CDR3 reads CATQGNNEQFF. In DNA, the CDR3 is TGTGCCACTCAGGGTAATAATGAGCAGTTCTTC.

The chain is built from TRBV7-6 and TRBJ2-5; D is tentatively TRBD1 or TRBD2 (6 bases each). V gave up 0 bases and J gave up 5 bases, with 13 bases separating them. Germline CDR1 is SGHVS and CDR2 is FNYEAQ. This CDR3 has 15 residues. The CDR3 sequence: CASSLARGRWETQYF. CDR3 in DNA: TGTGCCAGCAGCTTAGCCCGGGGGCGTTGGGAGACCCAGTACTTC. Full variable domain (remainder filled in from reference TRBV7-6 and TRBJ2-5): GAGVSQSPRYKVTKRGQDVALRCDPISGHVSLYWYRQALGQGPEFLTYFNYEAQQDKSGLPNDRFSAERPEGSISTLTIQRTEQRDSAMYRCASSLARGRWETQYFGPGTRLLVL.

This chain connects TRBV19 to TRBJ2-2; TRBD1 is a possible D gene (6 bases). Germline CDR1 is LNHDA and CDR2 is SQIVND (reference sequence). This CDR3 contains 14 residues. V was clipped by 5 bases and J by 5 bases, with 12 bases between them. CDR3: CASSVDRYTGELFF. The CDR3 nucleotides read TGTGCCAGTAGTGTCGACAGGTATACCGGGGAGCTGTTTTTT.

The gene calls are TRBV7-2 and TRBJ1-3; D is undetermined. V dropped 6 bases and J dropped 0 bases, with 9 bases sitting between them. Germline assignment: CDR1 SGHTA and CDR2 FQGNSA. This CDR3 is built from 14 residues. This CDR3 reads CASRVTLSGNTIYF. The CDR3 DNA sequence: TGTGCCAGCAGGGTGACCCTCTCTGGAAACACCATATATTTT.

The chain couples TRBV5-8 to TRBJ2-4, with D maybe TRBD1 (5 bases). Looked up from germline, CDR1 is SGHTS and CDR2 is YDEGEE. The CDR3 sequence is 15 residues long. V shed 6 bases and J shed 0 bases, with 13 bases lying between them. CDR3 residues: CASNNRRLAKNIQYF. In nucleotides, the CDR3 is TGTGCCAGCAATAACAGGAGACTAGCCAAAAACATTCAGTACTTC.

With regard to this clone: This sample includes further DNA sequences coding for the same CDR3. This rearrangement joins TRBV2 to TRBJ1-2; the D is unclear. V lost 3 bases and J 4 bases, leaving 6 bases between the germline ends. CDR1 SNHLY and CDR2 FYNNEI come from the germline V gene. The CDR3 extends over 12 amino acids. The CDR3 is CASSEALYGYTF. In DNA, the CDR3 is TGTGCCAGCAGTGAGGCCCTCTATGGCTACACCTTC.

V usage is TRBV7-2 and J usage is TRBJ1-2; D is perhaps TRBD1 (5 bases). Germline assignment: CDR1 SGHTA and CDR2 FQGNSA. V was shortened by 1 base and J by 6 bases, with 12 bases between the two germline ends. The CDR3 spans 14 residues. The DNA for the CDR3 is TGTGCCAGCAGCTTAGTAGGGGCAGGGAATGGCTACACCTTC. Its protein is CASSLVGAGNGYTF.

This chain links TRBV4-3 with TRBJ2-7; D may match TRBD1 or TRBD2 (5 bases each). Trimming stripped 4 bases from V and 3 bases from J, with 16 bases between. This CDR3 is 15 amino acids long. Germline CDR1 reads LGHNA; CDR2 reads YSLEER. CDR3 loop: CASSRNRVGVYEQYF. As DNA, the CDR3 is TGCGCCAGCAGCCGAAACCGCGTGGGGGTCTACGAGCAGTACTTC.